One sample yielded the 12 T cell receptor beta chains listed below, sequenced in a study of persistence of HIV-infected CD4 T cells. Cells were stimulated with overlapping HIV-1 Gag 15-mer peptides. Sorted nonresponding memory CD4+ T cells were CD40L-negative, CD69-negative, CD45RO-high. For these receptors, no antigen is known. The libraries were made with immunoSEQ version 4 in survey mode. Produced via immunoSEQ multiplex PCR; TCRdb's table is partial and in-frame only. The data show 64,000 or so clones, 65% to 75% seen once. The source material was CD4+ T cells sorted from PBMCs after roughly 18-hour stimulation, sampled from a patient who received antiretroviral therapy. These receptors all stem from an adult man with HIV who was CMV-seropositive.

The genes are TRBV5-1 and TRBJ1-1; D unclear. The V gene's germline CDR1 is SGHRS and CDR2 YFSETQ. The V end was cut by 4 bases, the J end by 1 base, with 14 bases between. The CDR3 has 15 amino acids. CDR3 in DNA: TGCGCCAGCAGCCTCGGTGGCGGTGGGAACACTGAAGCTTTCTTT. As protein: CASSLGGGGNTEAFF.

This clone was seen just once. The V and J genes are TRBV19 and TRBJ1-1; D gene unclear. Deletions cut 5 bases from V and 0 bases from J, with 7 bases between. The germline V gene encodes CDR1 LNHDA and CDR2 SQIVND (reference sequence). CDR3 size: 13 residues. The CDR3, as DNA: TGTGCCAGTAGTCAAGCCATGAACACTGAAGCTTTCTTT. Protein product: CASSQAMNTEAFF.

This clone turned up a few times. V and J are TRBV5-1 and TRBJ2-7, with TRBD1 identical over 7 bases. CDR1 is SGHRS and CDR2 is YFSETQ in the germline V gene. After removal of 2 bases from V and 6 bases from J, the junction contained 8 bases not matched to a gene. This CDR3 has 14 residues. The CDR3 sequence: CASSLPGTVLEQYF. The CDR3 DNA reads TGCGCCAGCAGCTTACCCGGGACAGTCCTCGAGCAGTACTTC.

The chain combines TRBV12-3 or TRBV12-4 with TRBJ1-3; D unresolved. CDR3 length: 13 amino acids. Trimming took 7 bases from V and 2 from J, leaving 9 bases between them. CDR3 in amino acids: CASTKGAGNTIYF. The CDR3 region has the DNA TGTGCCAGCACGAAAGGAGCTGGAAACACCATATATTTT.

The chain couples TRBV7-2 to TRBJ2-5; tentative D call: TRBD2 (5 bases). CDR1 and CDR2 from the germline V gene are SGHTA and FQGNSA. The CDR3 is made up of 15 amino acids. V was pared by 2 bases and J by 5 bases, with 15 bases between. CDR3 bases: TGTGCCAGCAGCTTAACGGGGTTGAGTGCCGAGACCCAGTACTTC. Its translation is CASSLTGLSAETQYF.

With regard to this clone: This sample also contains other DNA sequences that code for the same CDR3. CDR3 loop: CASSLGDRSTDTQYF. CDR3 in DNA: TGCGCCAGCAGCTTGGGGGACCGTAGCACAGATACGCAGTATTTT. V and J are TRBV5-1 and TRBJ2-3; D may correspond to TRBD1 or TRBD2 (5 bases each). Germline-derived CDR1 and CDR2 are SGHRS and YFSETQ. V was clipped by 0 bases and J by 0 bases, with 8 bases between them. The CDR3 is 15 amino acids.

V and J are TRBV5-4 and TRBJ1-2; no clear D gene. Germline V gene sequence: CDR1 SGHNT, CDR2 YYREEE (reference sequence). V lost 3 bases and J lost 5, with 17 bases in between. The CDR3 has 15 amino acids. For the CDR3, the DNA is TGTGCCAGCAGCTCCCCGTCTCTCCTTGGGTATGGCTACACCTTC. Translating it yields CASSSPSLLGYGYTF.

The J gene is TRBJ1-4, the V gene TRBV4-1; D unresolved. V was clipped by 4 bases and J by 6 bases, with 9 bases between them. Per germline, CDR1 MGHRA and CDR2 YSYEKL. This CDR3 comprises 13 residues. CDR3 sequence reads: CASSLVAYEKLFF. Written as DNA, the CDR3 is TGCGCCAGCAGCCTAGTGGCCTATGAAAAACTGTTTTTT.

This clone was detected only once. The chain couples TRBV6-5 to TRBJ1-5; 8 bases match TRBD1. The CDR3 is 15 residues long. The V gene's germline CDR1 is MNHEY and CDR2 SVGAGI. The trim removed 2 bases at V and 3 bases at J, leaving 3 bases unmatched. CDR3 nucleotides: TGTGCCAGCAGTTACCAGGGGGCCCCCAATCAGCCCCAGCATTTT. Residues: CASSYQGAPNQPQHF.

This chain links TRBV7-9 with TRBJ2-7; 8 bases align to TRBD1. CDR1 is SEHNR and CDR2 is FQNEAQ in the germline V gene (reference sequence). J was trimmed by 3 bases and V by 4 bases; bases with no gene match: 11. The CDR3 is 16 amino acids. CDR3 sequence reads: CASSSLSRDRLYEQYF. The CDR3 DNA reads TGTGCCAGCAGCTCGCTCTCCCGGGACAGGCTCTACGAGCAGTACTTC.

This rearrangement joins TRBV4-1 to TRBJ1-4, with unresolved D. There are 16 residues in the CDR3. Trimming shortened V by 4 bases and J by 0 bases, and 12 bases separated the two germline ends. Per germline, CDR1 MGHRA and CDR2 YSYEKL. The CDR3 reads CASSLRTDATNEKLFF. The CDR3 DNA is TGCGCCAGCAGCCTTCGGACGGACGCAACTAATGAAAAACTGTTTTTT.

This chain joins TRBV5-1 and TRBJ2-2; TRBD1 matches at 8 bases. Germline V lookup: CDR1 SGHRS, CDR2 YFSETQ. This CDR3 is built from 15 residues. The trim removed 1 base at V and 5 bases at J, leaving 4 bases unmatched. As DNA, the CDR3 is TGCGCCAGCAGCTTGTTGACAGGGGAAACCGGGGAGCTGTTTTTT. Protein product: CASSLLTGETGELFF.